A selection of T cell receptor beta chains follows, all from one sample in a study of T cell changes during pregnancy in multiple sclerosis. Here immunoSEQ multiplex PCR was the method, and the copy in TCRdb shows in-frame clones only, minus some. The sample shows 90,000 to 120,000 clones, 80% to 95% of them seen only once. The sample was peripheral blood, taken in the third trimester of pregnancy. All receptors come from a female donor in good health, enrolled as a control in a pregnancy study. Both conserved end residues are trimmed from each CDR3.

>TRBJ2-3|TRBV7-9
ASSFPGARGGADTQY
>TRBJ1-1|TRBV5-4
ASQKQNTEAF
>TRBJ1-5|TRBV30
AWSGRDYSNQPQH
>TRBJ2-2|TRBV6-1
ASSALLNTGELF
>TRBJ1-2|TRBV10-3
AISARTGDVKNYGYT
>TRBJ1-2|TRBV5-1
ASSLDPGVDGYT
>TRBJ1-6|TRBV6-5
ASTLGQGVNSPLH
>TRBJ1-5|TRBV2
ASSDSFTTRSNQPQH
>TRBJ1-2|TRBV10-3
AITGDYGYT
>TRBJ2-3|TRBV27
ASSILGQGTRTQY
>TRBJ2-5|TRBV30
AWNYETVVQETQY